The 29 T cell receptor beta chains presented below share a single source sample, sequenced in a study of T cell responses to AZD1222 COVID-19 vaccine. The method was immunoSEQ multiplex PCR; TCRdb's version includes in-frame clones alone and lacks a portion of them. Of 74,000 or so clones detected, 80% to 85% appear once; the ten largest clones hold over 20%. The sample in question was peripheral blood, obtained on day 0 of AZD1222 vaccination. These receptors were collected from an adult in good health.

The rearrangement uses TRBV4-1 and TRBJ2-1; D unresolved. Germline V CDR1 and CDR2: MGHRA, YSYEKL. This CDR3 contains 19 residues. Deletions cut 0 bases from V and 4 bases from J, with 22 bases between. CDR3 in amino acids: CASSQDVPRVSDLYNEQFF. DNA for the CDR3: TGCGCCAGCAGCCAAGATGTCCCCCGGGTCTCGGATTTGTACAATGAGCAGTTCTTC.

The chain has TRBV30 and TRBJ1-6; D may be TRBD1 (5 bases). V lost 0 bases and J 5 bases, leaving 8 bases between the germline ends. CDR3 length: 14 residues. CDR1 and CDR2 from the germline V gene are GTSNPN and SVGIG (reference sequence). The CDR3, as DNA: TGTGCCTGGAGTGTTGGGGGGAATAATTCACCCCTCCACTTT. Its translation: CAWSVGGNNSPLHF.

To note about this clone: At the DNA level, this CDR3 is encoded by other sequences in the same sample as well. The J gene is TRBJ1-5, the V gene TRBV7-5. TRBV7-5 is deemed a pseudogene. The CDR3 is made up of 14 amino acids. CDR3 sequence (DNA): TGTGTCAGAAGCTTCCCTGGAGGAAAGCAACCCCAGCATTTT. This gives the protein CVRSFPGGKQPQHF.

CDR3 loop: CASSERGFTEAFF. The CDR3 DNA is TGTGCCAGCAGCGAAAGGGGTTTCACTGAAGCTTTCTTT. This sequence joins TRBV7-2 and TRBJ1-1; D possibly corresponds to TRBD1 (5 bases). V lost 5 bases, J lost 4 bases, and 11 bases lay in between. The CDR3 extends over 13 amino acids. Germline CDR1 is SGHTA and CDR2 is FQGNSA.

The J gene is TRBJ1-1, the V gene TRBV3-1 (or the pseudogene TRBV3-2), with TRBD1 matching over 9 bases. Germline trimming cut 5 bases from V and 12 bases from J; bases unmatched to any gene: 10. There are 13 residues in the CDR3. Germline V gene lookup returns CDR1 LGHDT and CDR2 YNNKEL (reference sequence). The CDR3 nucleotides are TGTGCCAGCAGCTCGTATGAGGGGACAGGGTCTTTCTTT. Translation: CASSSYEGTGSFF.

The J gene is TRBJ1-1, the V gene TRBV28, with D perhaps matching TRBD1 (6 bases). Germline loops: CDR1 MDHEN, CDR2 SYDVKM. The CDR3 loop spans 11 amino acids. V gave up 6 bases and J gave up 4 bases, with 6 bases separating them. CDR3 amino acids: CASRQGTEAFF. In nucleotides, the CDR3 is TGTGCCAGCAGACAGGGCACTGAAGCTTTCTTT.

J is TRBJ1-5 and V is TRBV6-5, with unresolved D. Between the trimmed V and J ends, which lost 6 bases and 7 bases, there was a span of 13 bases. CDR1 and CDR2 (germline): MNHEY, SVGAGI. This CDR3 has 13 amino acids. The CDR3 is CASRWREGQPQHF. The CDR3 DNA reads TGTGCCAGCAGGTGGCGGGAAGGACAGCCCCAGCATTTT.

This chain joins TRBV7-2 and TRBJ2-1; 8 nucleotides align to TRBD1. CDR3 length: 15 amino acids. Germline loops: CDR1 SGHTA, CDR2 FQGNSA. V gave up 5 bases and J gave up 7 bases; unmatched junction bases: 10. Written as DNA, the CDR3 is TGTGCCAGCAGCCCGAATCGGAACAGGGGGAATGAGCAGTTCTTC. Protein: CASSPNRNRGNEQFF.

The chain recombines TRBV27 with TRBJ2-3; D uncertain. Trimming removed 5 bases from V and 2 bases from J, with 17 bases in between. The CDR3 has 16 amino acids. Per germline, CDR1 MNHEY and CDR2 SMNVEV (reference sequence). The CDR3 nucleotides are TGTGCCAGCAGTAAAACCTTACCGGGTTACACAGATACGCAGTATTTT. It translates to CASSKTLPGYTDTQYF.

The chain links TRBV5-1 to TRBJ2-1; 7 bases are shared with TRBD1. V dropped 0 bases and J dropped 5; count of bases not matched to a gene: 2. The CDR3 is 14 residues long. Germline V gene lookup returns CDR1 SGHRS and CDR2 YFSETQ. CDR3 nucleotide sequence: TGCGCCAGCAGCTTGGTCAGGGGGAACAATGAGCAGTTCTTC. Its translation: CASSLVRGNNEQFF.

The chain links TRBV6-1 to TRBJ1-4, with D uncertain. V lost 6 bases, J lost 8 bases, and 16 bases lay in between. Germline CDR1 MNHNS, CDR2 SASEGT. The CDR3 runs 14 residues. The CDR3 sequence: CASRGGSELEKLFF. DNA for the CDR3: TGTGCCAGCAGGGGTGGGTCGGAGTTAGAAAAACTGTTTTTT.

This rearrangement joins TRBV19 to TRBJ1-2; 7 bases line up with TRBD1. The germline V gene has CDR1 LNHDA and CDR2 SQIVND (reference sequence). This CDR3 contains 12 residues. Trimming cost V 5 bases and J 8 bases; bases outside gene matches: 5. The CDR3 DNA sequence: TGTGCCAGTAGTCCCAGGGGGAAGGGCTACACCTTC. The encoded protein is CASSPRGKGYTF.

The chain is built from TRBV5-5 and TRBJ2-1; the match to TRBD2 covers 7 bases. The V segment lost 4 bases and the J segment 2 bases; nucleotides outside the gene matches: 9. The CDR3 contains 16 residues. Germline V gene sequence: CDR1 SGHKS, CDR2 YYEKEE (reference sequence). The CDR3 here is CASSTGGGSTYNEQFF. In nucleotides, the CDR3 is TGTGCCAGCAGCACGGGCGGGGGATCGACCTACAATGAGCAGTTCTTC.

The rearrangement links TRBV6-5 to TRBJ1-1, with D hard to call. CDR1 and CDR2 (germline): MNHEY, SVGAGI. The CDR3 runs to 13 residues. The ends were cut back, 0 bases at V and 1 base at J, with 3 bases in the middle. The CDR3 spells CASSYSRNTEAFF. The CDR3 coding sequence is TGTGCCAGCAGTTACTCTCGGAACACTGAAGCTTTCTTT.

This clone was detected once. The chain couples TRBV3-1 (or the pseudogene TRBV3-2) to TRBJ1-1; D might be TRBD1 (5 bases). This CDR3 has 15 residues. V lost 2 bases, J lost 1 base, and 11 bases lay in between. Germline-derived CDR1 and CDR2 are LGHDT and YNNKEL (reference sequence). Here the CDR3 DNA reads TGTGCCAGCAGCCAATCACCCAGGGCGAACACTGAAGCTTTCTTT. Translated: CASSQSPRANTEAFF.

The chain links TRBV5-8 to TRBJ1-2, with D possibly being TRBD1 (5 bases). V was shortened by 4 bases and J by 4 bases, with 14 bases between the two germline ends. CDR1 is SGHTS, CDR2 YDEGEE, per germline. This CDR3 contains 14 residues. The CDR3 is CASSPGPSPYGYTF. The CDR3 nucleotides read TGTGCCAGCAGCCCGGGACCATCCCCCTATGGCTACACCTTC. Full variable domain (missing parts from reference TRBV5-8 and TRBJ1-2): EAGVTQSPTHLIKTRGQQATLRCSPISGHTSVYWYQQALGLGLQFLLWYDEGEERNRGNFPPRFSGRQFPNYSSELNVNALELEDSALYLCASSPGPSPYGYTFGSGTRLTVV.

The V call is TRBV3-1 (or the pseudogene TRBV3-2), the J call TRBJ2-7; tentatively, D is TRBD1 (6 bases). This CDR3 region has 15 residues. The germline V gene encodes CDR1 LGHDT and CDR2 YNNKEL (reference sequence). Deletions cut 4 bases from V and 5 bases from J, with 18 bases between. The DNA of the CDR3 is TGTGCCAGCAGCCCGACGACAGCTTACAGGGACGAGCAGTACTTC. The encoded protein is CASSPTTAYRDEQYF.

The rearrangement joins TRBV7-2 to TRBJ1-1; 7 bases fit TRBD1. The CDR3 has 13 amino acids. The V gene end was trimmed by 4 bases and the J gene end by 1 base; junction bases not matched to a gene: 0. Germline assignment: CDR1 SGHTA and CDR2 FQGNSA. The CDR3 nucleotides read TGTGCCAGCAGCTGGACAGGGAACACTGAAGCTTTCTTT. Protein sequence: CASSWTGNTEAFF.

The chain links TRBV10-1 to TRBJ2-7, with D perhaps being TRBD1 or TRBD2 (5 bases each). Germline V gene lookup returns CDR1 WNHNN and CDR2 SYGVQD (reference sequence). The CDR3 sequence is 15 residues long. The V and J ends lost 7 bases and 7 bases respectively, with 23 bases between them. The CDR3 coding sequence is TGCGCCAGCATTGCATTCCTTGGGGCAGCGGAGGAGCAGTACTTC. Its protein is CASIAFLGAAEEQYF.

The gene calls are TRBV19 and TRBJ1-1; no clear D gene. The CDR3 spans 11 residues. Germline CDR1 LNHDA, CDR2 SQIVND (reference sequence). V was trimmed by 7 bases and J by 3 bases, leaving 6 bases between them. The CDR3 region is CASISHTEAFF. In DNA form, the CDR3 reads TGTGCCAGTATATCCCACACTGAAGCTTTCTTT.

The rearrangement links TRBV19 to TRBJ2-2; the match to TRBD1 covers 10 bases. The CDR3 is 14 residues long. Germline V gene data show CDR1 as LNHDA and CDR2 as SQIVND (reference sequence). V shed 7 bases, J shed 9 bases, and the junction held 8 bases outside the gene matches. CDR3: CASTLGQGFRELFF. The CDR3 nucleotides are TGTGCCAGTACCTTGGGACAGGGGTTCAGGGAGCTGTTTTTT.

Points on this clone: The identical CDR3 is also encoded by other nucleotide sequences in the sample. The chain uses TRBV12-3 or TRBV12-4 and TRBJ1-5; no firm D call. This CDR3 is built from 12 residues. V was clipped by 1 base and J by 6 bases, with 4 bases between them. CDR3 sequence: CASSLGVQPQHF. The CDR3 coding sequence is TGTGCCAGCAGTTTAGGAGTTCAGCCCCAGCATTTT.

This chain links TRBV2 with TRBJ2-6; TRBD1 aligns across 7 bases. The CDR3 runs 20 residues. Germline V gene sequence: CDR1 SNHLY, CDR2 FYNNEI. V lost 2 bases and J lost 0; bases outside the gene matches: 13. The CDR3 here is CASSERRIGTARSGANVLTF. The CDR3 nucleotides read TGTGCCAGCAGTGAAAGAAGGATCGGGACAGCACGCTCTGGGGCCAACGTCCTGACTTTC.

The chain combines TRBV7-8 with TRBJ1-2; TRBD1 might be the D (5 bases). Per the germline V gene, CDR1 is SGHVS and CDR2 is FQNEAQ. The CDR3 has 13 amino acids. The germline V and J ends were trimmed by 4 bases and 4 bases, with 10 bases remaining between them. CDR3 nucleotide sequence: TGTGCCAGCAGCTCCCAGGGTTCCTATGGCTACACCTTC. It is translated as CASSSQGSYGYTF.

This CDR3 is CASSLNRGINEKLFF. In nucleotides, the CDR3 is TGTGCCAGCAGCTTAAACAGGGGAATTAATGAAAAACTGTTTTTT. The rearrangement uses TRBV7-7 and TRBJ1-4, with 7 bases matching TRBD1. This CDR3 region has 15 residues. Germline V gene sequence: CDR1 SSHAT, CDR2 FNYEAQ (reference sequence). V shed 2 bases, J shed 4 bases, and the junction held 4 bases outside the gene matches.

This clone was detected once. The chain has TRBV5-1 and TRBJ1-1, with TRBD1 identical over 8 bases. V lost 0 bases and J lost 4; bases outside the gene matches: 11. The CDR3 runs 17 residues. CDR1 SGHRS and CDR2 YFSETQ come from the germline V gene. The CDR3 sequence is CASSLGLAGGIPTEAFF. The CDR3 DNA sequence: TGCGCCAGCAGCTTGGGTCTGGCAGGGGGCATCCCCACTGAAGCTTTCTTT.

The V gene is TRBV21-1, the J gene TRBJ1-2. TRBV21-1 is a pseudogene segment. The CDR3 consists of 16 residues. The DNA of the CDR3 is TGTGCCAGCAGCAAATACAGGGAGGCACAGAACAATGGCTACACCTTC. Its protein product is CASSKYREAQNNGYTF.

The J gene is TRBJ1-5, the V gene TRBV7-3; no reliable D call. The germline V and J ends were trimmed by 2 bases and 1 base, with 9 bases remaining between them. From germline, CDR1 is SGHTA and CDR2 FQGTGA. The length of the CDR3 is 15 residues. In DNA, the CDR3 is TGTGCCAGCAGCTTAGAGGGAGGGAGCAATCAGCCCCAGCATTTT. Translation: CASSLEGGSNQPQHF.

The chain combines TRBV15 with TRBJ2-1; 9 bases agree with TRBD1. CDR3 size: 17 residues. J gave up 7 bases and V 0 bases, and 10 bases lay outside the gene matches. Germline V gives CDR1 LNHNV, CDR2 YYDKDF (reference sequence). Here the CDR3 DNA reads TGTGCCACCAGCAGAGATATCCCACAGGGGGCCGTGAATGAGCAGTTCTTC. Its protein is CATSRDIPQGAVNEQFF.